The 17 T cell receptor beta chains reported below all come from one sample, sequenced in a study of response to subunit inactivated influenza vaccine (dated by TCRdb to 2016 to 2019). The method was RT-PCR. TCRdb names Illumina HiSeq 2500 as the instrument used. TCRdb reran the public reads through fastp at Q25 and MiXCR, keeping productive beta chains. Rows are combined by CDR3 protein, so each entry shows the most common genes and DNA. The sample table contains about 500,000 distinct CDR3 sequences; only one count was recorded for about 17% of them. The ten largest clones represent 3% to 3.5% of the sample. The sample here was CD4+ T cells sorted from PBMCs, taken roughly 24 months after vaccination. Receptors originate from a man aged 50-75 years who received an inactivated influenza vaccine. Donor details come from another sample of the same person, matched by shared clones.

The J gene is TRBJ2-7, the V gene TRBV7-2, with 7 bases that match TRBD2. There are 16 residues in the CDR3. Trimming removed 1 base from V and 2 bases from J; junction bases left unmatched: 8. Per germline, CDR1 SGHTA and CDR2 FQGNSA. CDR3 DNA sequence: TGTGCCAGCAGCTTAGGTGAAAGCGGGATCCCCTACGAGCAGTACTTC. Amino acids: CASSLGESGIPYEQYF.

The chain couples TRBV7-9 to TRBJ2-1, with 9 positions matching TRBD2. Germline V gene sequence: CDR1 SEHNR, CDR2 FQNEAQ (reference sequence). Unmatched junction bases numbered 7, after V lost 3 bases and J lost 4 bases. The CDR3 covers 16 residues. As DNA, the CDR3 is TGTGCCAGCAGCTTGGCAAGGACTAGCGCGTACAATGAGCAGTTCTTC. As protein: CASSLARTSAYNEQFF.

This clonotype came up a few times. The chain links TRBV12-3 or TRBV12-4 to TRBJ2-1; D is unclear. Trimming took 7 bases from V and 5 from J, leaving 12 bases between them. The CDR3 is made up of 13 amino acids. CDR3 in DNA: TGTGCCAGCAAAGGCGTTGTCAACAATGAGCAGTTCTTC. Its translation: CASKGVVNNEQFF.

This clonotype was counted a few times. This chain uses TRBV20-1 with TRBJ2-7, with D perhaps assigned TRBD1 or TRBD2 (5 bases each). Deletions cut 4 bases from V and 3 bases from J, with 10 bases between. The germline gives CDR1 DFQATT, CDR2 SNEGSKA (reference sequence). The CDR3 contains 12 residues. CDR3 sequence reads: CSATPGHYEQYF. The CDR3 region has the DNA TGCAGTGCTACCCCGGGGCACTACGAGCAGTACTTC.

This clonotype was seen more than once but under ten times. V usage is TRBV6-5 and J usage is TRBJ2-5; TRBD1 is a possible D gene (8 bases). V lost 4 bases, J lost 4 bases, and 19 bases lay in between. The CDR3 covers 16 residues. Germline assignment: CDR1 MNHEY and CDR2 SVGAGI. The CDR3 loop is CASSSRNRGGTETQYF. Here the CDR3 DNA reads TGTGCCAGCAGTTCCCGGAACAGGGGGGGCACAGAGACCCAGTACTTC.

The CDR3 nucleotides read TGCGCCAGCAGCCAAGGCCGAAGGTCGGGCAAAAACATTCAGTACTTC. Protein: CASSQGRRSGKNIQYF. V gene TRBV4-1 combines with J gene TRBJ2-4; D remains unclear. V was pared by 1 base and J by 3 bases, with 13 bases between. Germline-derived CDR1 and CDR2 are MGHRA and YSYEKL. The CDR3 totals 16 residues.

J is TRBJ2-5 and V is TRBV12-3 or TRBV12-4; 10 positions agree with TRBD1. V dropped 3 bases and J dropped 6; count of bases not matched to a gene: 10. The CDR3 has 16 amino acids. The CDR3 sequence: CASSFVLGDRGKTQYF. CDR3 sequence (DNA): TGTGCCAGCAGTTTTGTGTTGGGGGACAGGGGTAAGACCCAGTACTTC.

The chain couples TRBV2 to TRBJ2-3, with 10 bases that match TRBD2. After removal of 8 bases from V and 4 bases from J, the junction contained 9 bases not matched to a gene. This CDR3 comprises 15 residues. CDR1 SNHLY and CDR2 FYNNEI come from the germline V gene. The CDR3 region is CASSTRLAGADTQYF. CDR3 bases: TGTGCCAGCTCTACTAGGCTAGCGGGAGCAGATACGCAGTATTTT.

J is TRBJ1-1 and V is TRBV29-1; TRBD1 aligns across 8 bases. Trimming cost V 8 bases and J 3 bases; bases outside gene matches: 8. From germline, CDR1 is SQVTM and CDR2 ANQGSEA. This CDR3 has 13 amino acids. CDR3 region: CSFTGQVYTEAFF. The CDR3, as DNA: TGCAGCTTCACGGGACAGGTCTACACTGAAGCTTTCTTT.

The rearrangement uses TRBV6-2 or TRBV6-3 and TRBJ2-3; 7 nucleotides line up with TRBD1. The V and J ends lost 6 bases and 5 bases, in that order; junction bases with no gene match: 17. The CDR3 is 17 amino acids. The germline V gene encodes CDR1 MNHEY and CDR2 SVGEGT. In nucleotides, the CDR3 is TGTGCCAGCAGCTATACCCGACAGGGAAGAAGGGAAGATACGCAGTATTTT. The encoded protein is CASSYTRQGRREDTQYF.

This clonotype turned up a few times. V usage is TRBV6-5 and J usage is TRBJ1-1; D remains ambiguous. There are 13 residues in the CDR3. Germline lookup yields CDR1 MNHEY and CDR2 SVGAGI. V shed 2 bases and J shed 1 base, with 5 bases lying between them. The CDR3 DNA reads TGTGCCAGCAGTTACAGGGCGAACACTGAAGCTTTCTTT. This gives the protein CASSYRANTEAFF.

This clonotype showed up just a few times. This chain connects TRBV24-1 to TRBJ2-1, with D possibly being TRBD2 (6 bases). CDR3 length: 15 residues. V was pared by 9 bases and J by 4 bases, with 18 bases between. Germline values: CDR1 KGHDR, CDR2 SFDVKD. The CDR3 reads CATRGSAALYNEQFF. In DNA form, the CDR3 reads TGTGCCACCCGGGGGAGCGCGGCGTTATACAATGAGCAGTTCTTC.

This clonotype has a count of ten or more. The junction and the germline gene differ at one end; a read error may be behind it. This chain links TRBV29-1 with TRBJ1-1, with D perhaps matching TRBD1 (5 bases). Looked up from germline, CDR1 is SQVTM and CDR2 is ANQGSEA. The CDR3 runs to 13 residues. This CDR3 reads CSVEGTANTEAFF. The DNA for the CDR3 is TGCAGCGTGGAAGGGACGGCGAACACCGAAGCTTTCTTT.

The rearrangement links TRBV5-1 to TRBJ1-3; no clear D gene. CDR1 and CDR2 from the germline V gene are SGHRS and YFSETQ. There are 15 residues in the CDR3. Trimming cost V 0 bases and J 0 bases, with 7 bases left between them. CDR3 nucleotide sequence: TGCGCCAGCAGCTTGGATAATCTCTCTGGAAACACCATATATTTT. The encoded protein is CASSLDNLSGNTIYF.

This clonotype was seen at least ten times. This chain uses TRBV11-1 with TRBJ2-1, with TRBD2 matching over 13 bases. This CDR3 region has 15 residues. V trimming: 3 bases; J trimming: 5 bases; junction bases outside the gene matches: 1. CDR1 and CDR2 from the germline V gene are SGHAT and FQDESV (reference sequence). The CDR3 is CASSFGTSGNNEQFF. The CDR3 DNA reads as TGTGCCAGCAGCTTCGGGACTAGCGGGAACAATGAGCAGTTCTTC.

The CDR3 sequence: CAISAGAGASGEQFF. The DNA of the CDR3 is TGTGCCATCAGTGCTGGAGCGGGAGCTTCCGGTGAGCAGTTCTTC. The chain joins TRBV10-3 to TRBJ2-1, with 8 bases fitting TRBD2. V was pared by 4 bases and J by 9 bases, with 11 bases of the junction left unmatched. The CDR3 sequence is 15 residues long. CDR1 ENHRY and CDR2 SYGVKD come from the germline V gene.

The CDR3 coding sequence is TGTGCCAGCAGCTCCCAGGGGGGGGGAACTGAAGCTTTCTTT. Its translation is CASSSQGGGTEAFF. This chain connects TRBV13 to TRBJ1-1; 7 bases map to TRBD1. With 4 bases clipped from V and 5 bases from J, the junction kept 7 bases outside the gene matches. The CDR3 is 14 residues long. Germline V gives CDR1 PRHDT, CDR2 FYEKMQ (reference sequence).